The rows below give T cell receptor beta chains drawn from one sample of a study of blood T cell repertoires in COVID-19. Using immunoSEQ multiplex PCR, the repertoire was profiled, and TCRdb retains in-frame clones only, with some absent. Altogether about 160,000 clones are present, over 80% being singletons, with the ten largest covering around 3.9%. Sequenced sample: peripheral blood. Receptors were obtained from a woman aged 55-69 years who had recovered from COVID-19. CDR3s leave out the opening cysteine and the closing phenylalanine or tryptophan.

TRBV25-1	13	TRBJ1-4	ASSGQSSVNEKLF
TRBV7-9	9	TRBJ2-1	ASSFSHEQF
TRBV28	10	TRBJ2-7	ASRYESGEQY
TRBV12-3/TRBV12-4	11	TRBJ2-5	ASSSRLRETQY
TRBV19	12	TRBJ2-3	AVASGGAADTQY
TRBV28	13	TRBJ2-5	ASRVGTGGMETQY
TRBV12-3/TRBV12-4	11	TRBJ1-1	ASSNGQEAEAF
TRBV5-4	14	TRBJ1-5	ASSLAGGGPDQPQH
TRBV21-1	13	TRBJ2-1	ASSKGQEPHNEQF
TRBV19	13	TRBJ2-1	ASGETSASYNEQF
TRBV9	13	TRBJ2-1	ASSLGGNSYNEQF
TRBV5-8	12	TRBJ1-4	ASSRDSYNEKLF
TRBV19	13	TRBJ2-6	ASSISTAGANVLT
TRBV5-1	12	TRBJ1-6	ASSYSGANSPLH
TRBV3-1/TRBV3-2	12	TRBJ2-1	ASSQDIGLREQF
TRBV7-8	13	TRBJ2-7	ASSPPGRDPGEQY
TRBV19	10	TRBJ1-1	ATCRVVPEAF
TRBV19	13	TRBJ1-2	ASSIVGDRSYGYT
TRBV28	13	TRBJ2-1	ASSWGGGAPYEQF
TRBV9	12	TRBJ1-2	ASSPNRGDYGYT
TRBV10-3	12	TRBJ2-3	AISPGQGVATQY
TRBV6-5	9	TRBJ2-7	ASSYGQTQY
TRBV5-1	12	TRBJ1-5	ASSLAGGNQPQH
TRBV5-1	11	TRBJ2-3	ASSLEGDDTQY
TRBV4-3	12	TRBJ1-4	ASSRDRGNEKLF
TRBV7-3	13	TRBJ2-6	ASSPLISGANVLT
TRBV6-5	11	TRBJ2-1	ASSRDRENEQF
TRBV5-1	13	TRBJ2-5	ASSLEMTGQETQY
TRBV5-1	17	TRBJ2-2	ASSFVGTGSTLNTGELF
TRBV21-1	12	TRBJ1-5	ASSSGGLSQPQH
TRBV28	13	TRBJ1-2	ASQLYEGPNYGYT
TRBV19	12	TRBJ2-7	ASSIGNRDYEQY
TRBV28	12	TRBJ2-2	ASSNSGGTGELF
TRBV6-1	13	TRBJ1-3	ASSEILGLGNTIY
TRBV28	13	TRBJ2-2	ASSFDNRYTGELF
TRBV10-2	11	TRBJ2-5	ASSGQIQETQY
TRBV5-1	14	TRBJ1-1	ASSLVYRQGNTEAF
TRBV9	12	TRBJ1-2	ASSAQGANYGYT
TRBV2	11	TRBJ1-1	ASSVGVNTEAF
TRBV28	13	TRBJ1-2	ASSPPSTGLLGYT
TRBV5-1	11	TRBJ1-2	ASSFSGNNGYT
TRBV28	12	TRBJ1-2	ASSSPGNLYGYT
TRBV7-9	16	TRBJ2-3	ASRPSRQLSPVTDTQY
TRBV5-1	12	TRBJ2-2	ASSLTGNAGELF
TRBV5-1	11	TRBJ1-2	ASSSTGDYGYT
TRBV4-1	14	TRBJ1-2	ASSQVGTGGYYGYT
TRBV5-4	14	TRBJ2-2	ASSSSSGGANGELF
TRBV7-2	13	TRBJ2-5	ASSTRPGTPETQY
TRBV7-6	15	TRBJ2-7	ASSFGSGGALAYEQY
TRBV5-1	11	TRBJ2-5	ASSPGGQETQY